This T cell receptor (beta chain) was captured by sequencing in a study of PD-1 blockade in mismatch repair-deficient tumors. Study-wide findings and caveats: Tumor-resident clones, often undetectable pretreatment in blood, expanded then contracted after pembrolizumab.

TCRdb keeps only in-frame clones here, not all; method: immunoSEQ multiplex PCR. Of around 52,000 clones detected, around 85% appear once; the ten largest clones hold about 8%. Germline V lookup: CDR1 MNHEY, CDR2 SVGAGI. CDR3 length: 14 amino acids. V dropped 2 bases and J dropped 3 bases, with 10 bases sitting between them. Remarks on this clone: Its cognate antigen is unknown.

This sequence originates from an adult with mismatch repair-deficient cancer. The chain links TRBV6-5 to TRBJ1-1; no clear D. The sequencing used peripheral blood, collected more than 19 weeks after starting pembrolizumab. CDR3 coding DNA: TGTGCCAGCAGTTACAGAGGGAAGGACACTGAAGCTTTCTTT. Protein: CASSYRGKDTEAFF.